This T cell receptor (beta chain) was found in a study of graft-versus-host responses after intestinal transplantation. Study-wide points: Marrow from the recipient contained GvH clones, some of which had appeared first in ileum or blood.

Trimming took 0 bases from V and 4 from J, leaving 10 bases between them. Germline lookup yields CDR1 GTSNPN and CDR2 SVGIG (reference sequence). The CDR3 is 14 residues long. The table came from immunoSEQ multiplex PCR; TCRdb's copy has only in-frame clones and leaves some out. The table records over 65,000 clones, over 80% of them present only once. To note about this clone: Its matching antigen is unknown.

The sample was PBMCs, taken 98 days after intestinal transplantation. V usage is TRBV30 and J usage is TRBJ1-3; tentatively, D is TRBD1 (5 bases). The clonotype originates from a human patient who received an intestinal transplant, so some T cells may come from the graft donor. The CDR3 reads CAWSVMGVGNTIYF. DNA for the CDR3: TGTGCCTGGAGTGTAATGGGGGTAGGAAACACCATATATTTT.